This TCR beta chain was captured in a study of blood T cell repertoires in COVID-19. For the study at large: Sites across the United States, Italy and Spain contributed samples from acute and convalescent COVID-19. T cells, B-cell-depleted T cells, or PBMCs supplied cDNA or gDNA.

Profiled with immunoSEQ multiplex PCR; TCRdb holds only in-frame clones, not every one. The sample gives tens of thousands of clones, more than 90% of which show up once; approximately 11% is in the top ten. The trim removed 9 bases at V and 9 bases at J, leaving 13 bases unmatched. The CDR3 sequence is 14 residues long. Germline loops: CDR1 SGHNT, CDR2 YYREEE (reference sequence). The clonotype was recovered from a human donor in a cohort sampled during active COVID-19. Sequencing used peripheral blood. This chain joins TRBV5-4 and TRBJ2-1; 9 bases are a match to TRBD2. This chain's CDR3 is CAIPMGAGGREQFF. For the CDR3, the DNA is TGTGCCATCCCTATGGGGGCGGGAGGGCGTGAGCAGTTCTTC.